Each of the 3 T cell receptor beta chains below was sequenced from the same sample in a study of T-cell reconstitution after alpha-beta-depleted transplantation in children. Library preparation (for TCRbeta) was performed with unique molecular identifiers. In TCRdb, the PCR reads were re-called with MiXCR into one record per CDR3 protein. Here the sample spans about 91,000 distinct CDR3 sequences, roughly 8.8% being singletons. The material was PBMCs from the stem cell graft donor, obtained from the stem cell graft. All receptors derive from a human donor who donated a stem cell graft to a child with congenital amegakaryocytic thrombocytopenia.

The sample holds many counts of this clonotype. V is TRBV7-9 and J is TRBJ2-2; a possible D gene is TRBD2 (6 bases). CDR3 length equals 16 residues. Germline V CDR1 and CDR2: SEHNR, FQNEAQ (reference sequence). Trimming stripped 5 bases from V and 2 bases from J, with 15 bases between. As DNA, the CDR3 is TGTGCCAGCAGCCCAAGACGGGGGAGAAACACCGGGGAGCTGTTTTTT. Translated: CASSPRRGRNTGELFF. The full variable domain, completed using reference TRBV7-9 and TRBJ2-2, is DTGVSQNPRHKITKRGQNVTFRCDPISEHNRLYWYRQTLGQGPEFLTYFQNEAQLEKSRLLSDRFSAERPKGSFSTLEIQRTEQGDSAMYLCASSPRRGRNTGELFFGEGSRLTVL.

This clonotype occurred many times. The chain is built from TRBV12-3 or TRBV12-4 and TRBJ2-1; D is unresolved. V was trimmed by 3 bases and J by 7 bases, leaving 4 bases between them. The CDR3 covers 11 residues. The CDR3 loop is CASSFANEQFF. In DNA form, the CDR3 reads TGTGCCAGCAGTTTCGCGAATGAGCAGTTCTTC.

This clonotype came up many times. The chain joins TRBV6-5 to TRBJ1-6; tentative D call: TRBD1 (5 bases). The germline gives CDR1 MNHEY, CDR2 SVGAGI. The CDR3 is 13 residues long. V lost 2 bases to trimming and J lost 9 bases, with 8 bases between them. The CDR3 reads CASSYQGTSPLHF. The CDR3 nucleotides read TGTGCCAGCAGTTACCAGGGTACTTCACCCCTCCACTTT.